This entry describes one T cell receptor beta chain. The sample is drawn from a study of metastatic and nonmetastatic thyroid tumors. Patients were all untreated before their thyroid surgery. Methods used by the authors: For papillary thyroid cancer, a distant-metastasis classifier was constructed from CDR3 differences observed across clinicopathological groups. MiXCR re-clonotyped the PCR reads for TCRdb. These V and J calls originate from TCRdb's pipeline instead of the authors' own analysis. The sample holds fewer than 5,500 clones, 30% to 40% seen once. The V and J ends lost 3 bases and 5 bases respectively, with 14 bases between them. Germline V gene sequence: CDR1 DFQATT, CDR2 SNEGSKA (reference sequence). The length of the CDR3 is 13 residues.

The chain uses TRBV20-1 and TRBJ2-7; D gene unclear. The receptor's source is a male donor with papillary thyroid cancer or a benign thyroid nodule (not recorded which). Some clones in this sample may be carry-over from other donors' samples. Sequencing was performed on adjacent normal tissue. CDR3 nucleotides: TGCAGTGCTAGGAACGCGAGACGGGACGAGCAGTACTTC. Translating it yields CSARNARRDEQYF.